Below, 26 T cell receptor beta chains from the same sample are listed, as sequenced in a study of blood T cell repertoires in COVID-19. Generated by immunoSEQ multiplex PCR, the TCRdb table keeps only in-frame clones and is missing some. Of roughly 260,000 clones detected, about 90% appear once; the ten largest clones hold approximately 2%. Sequencing was carried out using PBMCs or T cells enriched from blood (not recorded which). The receptor set was obtained from a woman aged 18-35 years who had recovered from COVID-19.

This clone showed up just once. The V call is TRBV9, the J call TRBJ1-5; 9 bases are shared with TRBD1. Germline assignment: CDR1 SGDLS and CDR2 YYNGEE. The trim removed 3 bases at V and 6 bases at J, leaving 4 bases unmatched. CDR3 length: 14 amino acids. CDR3 DNA: TGTGCCAGCAGCGCCGGGACAGGGAGTCAGCCCCAGCATTTT. Protein sequence: CASSAGTGSQPQHF.

In its sample, this clone was seen once. The genes are TRBV9 and TRBJ1-2; 8 nucleotides align to TRBD1. The CDR3 is 14 residues long. Trimming at V came to 4 bases and at J to 8 bases, leaving 10 bases not matched to a gene. Germline V gene data show CDR1 as SGDLS and CDR2 as YYNGEE. The CDR3 protein is CASSPSRTGRGYTF. The CDR3 DNA reads as TGTGCCAGCAGCCCAAGTAGGACAGGGAGAGGCTACACCTTC.

This chain uses TRBV19 with TRBJ1-1; perhaps TRBD1 as D (6 bases). CDR1 is LNHDA, CDR2 SQIVND, per germline (reference sequence). The CDR3 is 14 residues long. Trimming cost V 9 bases and J 1 base, with 15 bases left between them. CDR3 sequence: CASLKGHTNTEAFF. Written as DNA, the CDR3 is TGTGCCAGCCTAAAGGGACATACGAACACTGAAGCTTTCTTT.

This clone showed up just a few times. The chain carries TRBV12-5 and TRBJ1-1; D uncertain. The germline gives CDR1 LGHNT, CDR2 FRNRAP. The V gene lost 5 bases and the J gene lost 0 bases, with 10 bases spanning the gap. The CDR3 is made up of 14 amino acids. CDR3 sequence reads: CASGPPGVNTEAFF. The CDR3, as DNA: TGTGCTAGTGGTCCCCCGGGAGTGAACACTGAAGCTTTCTTT.

The V gene is TRBV19, the J gene TRBJ1-2; D call uncertain. Deletions cut 3 bases from V and 8 bases from J, with 13 bases between. This CDR3 has 13 residues. Germline CDR1 is LNHDA and CDR2 is SQIVND (reference sequence). CDR3 DNA sequence: TGTGCCAGTAGTATCATTCCGGCAGGCGGCTACACCTTC. As protein: CASSIIPAGGYTF.

The V gene is TRBV28, the J gene TRBJ2-5; D is unclear. V lost 6 bases to trimming and J lost 5 bases, with 13 bases between them. Germline V gene data show CDR1 as MDHEN and CDR2 as SYDVKM. The CDR3 has 13 amino acids. The CDR3 sequence: CASSPGSSETQYF. The CDR3 DNA is TGTGCCAGCAGCCCAGGAAGTTCGGAGACCCAGTACTTC.

The genes are TRBV28 and TRBJ1-1; D may be TRBD1 (6 bases). The CDR3 spans 12 residues. The V and J ends lost 7 bases and 2 bases respectively, with 8 bases between them. Looked up from germline, CDR1 is MDHEN and CDR2 is SYDVKM. The CDR3 coding sequence is TGTGCCAGCACGGACAGAAACACTGAAGCTTTCTTT. Translated, it gives CASTDRNTEAFF. The full variable domain, its missing parts supplied by reference TRBV28 and TRBJ1-1, is DVKVTQSSRYLVKRTGEKVFLECVQDMDHENMFWYRQDPGLGLRLIYFSYDVKMKEKGDIPEGYSVSREKKERFSLILESASTNQTSMYLCASTDRNTEAFFGQGTRLTVV.

The CDR3 is CARGGYEQFF. Here the CDR3 DNA reads TGTGCCAGAGGGGGCTATGAGCAGTTCTTC. The chain links TRBV3-1 (or the pseudogene TRBV3-2) to TRBJ2-1, with TRBD1 identical over 7 bases. Unmatched junction bases numbered 1, after V lost 9 bases and J lost 8 bases. The CDR3 covers 10 residues. Germline assignment: CDR1 LGHDT and CDR2 YNNKEL (reference sequence).

The gene calls are TRBV3-1 (or the pseudogene TRBV3-2) and TRBJ1-2; D is perhaps TRBD1 (6 bases). Germline assignment: CDR1 LGHDT and CDR2 YNNKEL (reference sequence). The CDR3 runs 15 residues. V lost 1 base, J lost 4 bases, and 13 bases lay in between. The CDR3 coding sequence is TGTGCCAGCAGCCAAGTTCCAGGGGCTATCTATGGCTACACCTTC. Protein product: CASSQVPGAIYGYTF.

V is TRBV29-1 and J is TRBJ1-3, with D maybe TRBD1 (5 bases). Trimming cost V 7 bases and J 6 bases, with 13 bases left between them. Germline assignment: CDR1 SQVTM and CDR2 ANQGSEA. The CDR3 is 12 residues long. CDR3 amino acids: CSAGTGANTIYF. The CDR3 coding sequence is TGCAGCGCCGGGACGGGAGCAAACACCATATATTTT.

The V gene is TRBV2, the J gene TRBJ1-6, with D unclear. Trimming stripped 6 bases from V and 9 bases from J, with 15 bases between. CDR1 and CDR2 from the germline V gene are SNHLY and FYNNEI. The CDR3 loop spans 14 amino acids. The CDR3 DNA reads TGTGCCAGCAGCCTCCGGGATAATACTTCACCCCTCCACTTT. It specifies CASSLRDNTSPLHF.

The sample holds many counts of this clone. This chain joins TRBV7-9 and TRBJ2-7; D gene uncertain. This CDR3 has 12 residues. The germline V gene encodes CDR1 SEHNR and CDR2 FQNEAQ (reference sequence). V was trimmed by 2 bases and J by 5 bases, leaving 7 bases between them. The DNA of the CDR3 is TGTGCCAGCAGCTTACGAATAGACGAGCAGTACTTC. Its protein is CASSLRIDEQYF.

J is TRBJ2-1 and V is TRBV11-2; 9 bases map to TRBD2. V dropped 5 bases and J dropped 8; count of bases not matched to a gene: 10. Germline CDR1 SGHAT, CDR2 FQNNGV. The CDR3 length is 15 residues. The CDR3 DNA reads as TGTGCCAGCAGCGTCGGGACTAGCCCAGGGGATGAGCAGTTCTTC. This sequence encodes CASSVGTSPGDEQFF.

The V gene is TRBV28, the J gene TRBJ2-7; tentative D call: TRBD1 (6 bases). V lost 7 bases, J lost 5 bases, and 24 bases lay in between. Germline CDR1 is MDHEN and CDR2 is SYDVKM. CDR3 length equals 16 residues. The CDR3 here is CASTAIDRTKGNEQYF. CDR3 DNA: TGTGCCAGCACCGCTATAGACAGGACCAAAGGCAACGAGCAGTACTTC. Together with reference TRBV28 and TRBJ2-7, the CDR3 gives the full variable domain: DVKVTQSSRYLVKRTGEKVFLECVQDMDHENMFWYRQDPGLGLRLIYFSYDVKMKEKGDIPEGYSVSREKKERFSLILESASTNQTSMYLCASTAIDRTKGNEQYFGPGTRLTVT.

J is TRBJ1-1 and V is TRBV24-1; D is unclear. Germline CDR1 KGHDR, CDR2 SFDVKD. CDR3 length equals 17 residues. V was cut by 4 bases and J by 5 bases, with 22 bases left in between. The CDR3 DNA reads as TGTGCCACCAGTGACCCCTACTCGGAGACGGGCGGGACTGAAGCTTTCTTT. Protein product: CATSDPYSETGGTEAFF.

The rearrangement uses TRBV6-5 and TRBJ2-1; TRBD2 matches 8 bases. The CDR3 is made up of 15 amino acids. Germline CDR1 and CDR2: MNHEY and SVGAGI. Trimming at V came to 7 bases and at J to 2 bases, leaving 7 bases not matched to a gene. The CDR3 sequence: CASKLREGPYNEQFF. The CDR3 nucleotides are TGTGCCAGCAAGCTCCGGGAGGGCCCCTACAATGAGCAGTTCTTC.

The chain links TRBV12-5 to TRBJ1-2; 9 positions match TRBD1. The CDR3 runs to 15 residues. J was trimmed by 6 bases and V by 1 base; bases with no gene match: 6. Germline V gives CDR1 LGHNT, CDR2 FRNRAP. This CDR3 is CASGLDLQGANGYTF. The CDR3 DNA follows: TGTGCTAGTGGTTTGGACCTACAGGGGGCGAATGGCTACACCTTC.

The chain recombines TRBV15 with TRBJ1-2; D not resolved. CDR3 length: 16 amino acids. V lost 4 bases and J lost 7, with 22 bases in between. Germline V gene lookup returns CDR1 LNHNV and CDR2 YYDKDF (reference sequence). The CDR3 DNA reads TGTGCCACCAGCAACGCCTTCCTGACTGCTCACTCTGGCTACACCTTC. This gives the protein CATSNAFLTAHSGYTF.

As concerns this clone: Other DNA sequences of this sample code for an identical CDR3. The CDR3 region is CASSPGQAYGYTF. The CDR3, as DNA: TGTGCCAGCTCACCGGGACAGGCGTATGGCTACACCTTC. This chain links TRBV18 with TRBJ1-2; 8 positions match TRBD1. The V segment lost 3 bases and the J segment 5 bases; nucleotides outside the gene matches: 2. This CDR3 spans 13 amino acids. The germline CDR1 and CDR2 sequences are KGHSH and LQKENI.

For the CDR3, the DNA is TGTGCCAGCTCACCACTTGCGGTTAACACCGGGGAGCTGTTTTTT. Protein: CASSPLAVNTGELFF. This chain uses TRBV18 with TRBJ2-2; D not certain. The CDR3 totals 15 residues. Germline V gives CDR1 KGHSH, CDR2 LQKENI. Trimming shortened V by 1 base and J by 2 bases, and 8 bases separated the two germline ends.

V usage is TRBV25-1 and J usage is TRBJ1-2; D call uncertain. CDR1 is MGHDK and CDR2 is SYGVNS in the germline V gene. The V end was cut by 1 base, the J end by 2 bases, with 14 bases between. This CDR3 region has 16 residues. The CDR3 loop is CASSEFNPTPNYGYTF. In nucleotides, the CDR3 is TGTGCCAGCAGTGAATTCAACCCAACACCCAACTATGGCTACACCTTC.

This clone was picked up one time. This sequence joins TRBV19 and TRBJ1-3, with unresolved D. Germline CDR1 is LNHDA and CDR2 is SQIVND (reference sequence). There are 15 residues in the CDR3. The ends were cut back, 3 bases at V and 4 bases at J, with 13 bases in the middle. Written as DNA, the CDR3 is TGTGCCAGTAGTATGTCCGGGAGAATGGGAAACACCATATATTTT. This encodes CASSMSGRMGNTIYF.

The V and J genes are TRBV9 and TRBJ2-5; no definite D call. The CDR3 has 14 amino acids. V dropped 0 bases and J dropped 3 bases, with 9 bases sitting between them. Looked up from germline, CDR1 is SGDLS and CDR2 is YYNGEE. CDR3 region: CASSVDALEETQYF. As DNA, the CDR3 is TGTGCCAGCAGCGTAGATGCGTTGGAAGAGACCCAGTACTTC.

The chain's CDR3 is CASSPGLGTDTQYF. CDR3 sequence (DNA): TGCGCCAGCAGCCCGGGACTAGGCACAGATACGCAGTATTTT. This chain connects TRBV4-1 to TRBJ2-3, with 8 bases aligning to TRBD2. J was trimmed by 1 base and V by 4 bases; bases with no gene match: 1. Germline CDR1 reads MGHRA; CDR2 reads YSYEKL. The CDR3 extends over 14 amino acids.

The V and J genes are TRBV5-8 and TRBJ1-3; D possibly corresponds to TRBD1 (5 bases). The CDR3 length is 15 residues. Germline values: CDR1 SGHTS, CDR2 YDEGEE. V was clipped by 4 bases and J by 4 bases, with 15 bases between them. CDR3 region: CASSRRAGPGNTIYF. The CDR3 DNA is TGTGCCAGCAGCCGCCGGGCAGGGCCGGGAAACACCATATATTTT. Together with reference TRBV5-8 and TRBJ1-3, the CDR3 gives the full variable domain: EAGVTQSPTHLIKTRGQQATLRCSPISGHTSVYWYQQALGLGLQFLLWYDEGEERNRGNFPPRFSGRQFPNYSSELNVNALELEDSALYLCASSRRAGPGNTIYFGEGSWLTVV.

J is TRBJ2-7 and V is TRBV29-1, with TRBD1 matching over 11 bases. This CDR3 comprises 14 residues. Germline assignment: CDR1 SQVTM and CDR2 ANQGSEA. The J segment lost 6 bases and the V segment lost 4 bases, leaving 8 bases of the junction unmatched. CDR3 sequence (DNA): TGCAGCGTTGGAGGTGGGACAGGGGGAATCGAGCAGTACTTC. Translating it yields CSVGGGTGGIEQYF.